This TCR beta chain stems from a study of shared clonotypes between healthy human individuals (dated by TCRdb to about 2020). Concerning the study at large: The cohort included three men and a couple of women between 18 and 49 years of age. Per donor, three plates each were used for CD4 naive and CD4 memory, two for CD8 naive, and one for CD8 memory. To estimate repertoire size and how much clonotypes are shared between individuals, the study performed deep sequencing of blood TCR repertoires from roughly five healthy adults. To increase sequencing depth and limit assay-specific biases, different laboratories used diverse techniques to prepare libraries and sequence TCR repertoires. Per donor, leukapheresis produced somewhere between about 0.94 and 9.5 billion PBMCs.

Note on this clone: The antigen it recognizes is unknown. Per-nucleotide qualities are absent, and no much larger clonotype sits a single base away.

Study-level results and caveats: Compared with non-shared clonotypes, clonotypes shared by all four sorted-subset donors had higher generation probabilities. Because the study included a small number of donors, the genetic and exposure-history diversity represented was limited. Across a few donors, roughly 5.1% of naive CD4, 3% to 3.5% of naive CD8, under 2.5% of memory CD4, and under 0.45% of memory CD8 clonotypes were shared. Sampling was restricted to blood, and TCR repertoires in tissues likely differ from the TCR repertoires found in blood. Based on pairwise subsampling, the degree of clonotype sharing among donors was expected to be affected by sequencing depth. Naive subsets generally had larger estimated clonotype richness than memory subsets. Incomplete sequencing was indicated by rarefaction of sorted-subset datasets, despite the large sequencing depth.

CD8 naive samples consisted of CD45RO-negative cells that were positively selected for CCR7, yielding a CD45RA+CCR7+ population without TemRA cells. The donors were healthy, HIV-negative adults who had no recently reported acute infections or vaccinations. Only Caucasian adults living in Nashville, Tennessee, USA were represented among the donors. After blood collection by leukapheresis, PBMCs were isolated using Ficoll-Histopaque density gradient centrifugation and then cryopreserved in the vapor phase of liquid nitrogen. Analytical flow cytometry was used to check the purity and quantity of each magnetically sorted T cell population. Genomic DNA was isolated from every sorted fraction and measured by UV absorbance on a Nanodrop 2000c. Using the deep immunoSEQ assay, multiplex PCR amplified TCR CDR3 regions from genomic DNA. Genomic DNA extracted from each cell subset was distributed evenly over all wells of several immunoSEQ 96-well plates, and each plate served as one replicate. For sorted subsets, about 210 ng of genomic DNA, equivalent to 25,000 to 35,000 T cell genomes, went into each replicate PCR. The purified libraries were quantified using a Qubit 3.0 fluorometer, sized with a Bioanalyzer 2100, and then quantified again using the KAPA Library Quantification kit. Every immunoSEQ 96-well plate was sequenced on a separate single-read 150-cycle Illumina NextSeq 550 flow cell. For the original study's pipeline: Because the immunoSEQ output included only junctional sequences and no quality scores, the filtering could not be the same as the filtering used for full-length reads. Sequences were annotated with PyIR, a Python wrapper for IgBLAST v1.9, and V/J genes and CDR3 were assigned using IMGT germline references. Reads were filtered out if the reads had weak V/J assignments (E-value above 1e-6), no CDR3, stop codons, out-of-frame junctions, or ambiguous translated residues. V3J clonotypes were defined by identical inferred V gene, J gene, and CDR3 amino acid sequence. The percentage overlap between two repertoires was calculated by dividing the number of shared unique clonotypes by the size of the smaller repertoire. RTK rarefaction, the Chao1 estimator, and Recon v2.1 estimates of unobserved clonotypes were used to assess repertoire richness. OLGA was used to compute generation probabilities for all TCRbeta clonotypes that the gDNA method yielded from a few donors. Not all clones reach the TCRdb copy of this immuneACCESS table, which keeps in-frame sequences only. Checked studies attribute under half of the gap to unresolved V genes and leave the rest unexplained. The V and J calls and clone size are taken from that table; D and trimming were inferred from the DNA. The sample includes around 600,000 clones, with 95% observed a single time. Of the sample, 0.095% to 0.14% is held by the ten largest clones.

Per the germline V gene (reference sequence), LNHDA is the CDR1 and SQIVND is the CDR2. Inclusive of the bounding cysteine and phenylalanine, the CDR3 is 14 residues long. The DNA shown is the 42-base CDR3, in frame from base 1. V and J are truncated by 3 bases and 6 bases respectively, leaving an intervening sequence of 12 bases. In this chain, TRBV19 is recombined with TRBJ2-1, with a tentative D gene TRBD2 over 6 matching bases. The source of this sequence is a woman in her twenties or thirties in good health. Specimen: naive CD8+ T cells sorted from blood. The label giving this sample's cell subset or site can be read as: CD45RA+CCR7+. Here the CDR3 is given as CASSIRASANEQFF. The nucleotides are TGTGCCAGTAGTATTAGGGCTAGCGCCAATGAGCAGTTCTTC.